Sequencing of this T cell receptor (beta chain) was carried out in a study of OX40 agonist ivuxolimab in advanced cancers. About the study: Ivuxolimab, which is an agonistic anti-OX40 (CD134) antibody, was administered to the patients. Patients got intravenous ivuxolimab at 0.01 to 10 mg/kg every 2 weeks. Findings and caveats of the study: In general, CD8+ T cells held more expanded clones than CD4+ did, on average.

Sequencing used immunoSEQ multiplex PCR; TCRdb keeps in-frame clones, though not all of them. The sample consists of tens of thousands of clones, about 89% of them appearing once. Trimming stripped 2 bases from V and 3 bases from J, with 8 bases between. The length of the CDR3 is 14 residues. Looked up from germline, CDR1 is MNHNS and CDR2 is SASEGT. Patients who had autoimmune disease history or got systemic immunosuppression were left out. This clone was counted a single time. Its target is unknown. This clonotype was obtained from an adult with an advanced solid tumor such as melanoma, head and neck, liver or kidney cancer. The sequencing used CD4+ or CD8+ T cells sorted from blood, collected in a trial of the OX40 agonist ivuxolimab. The chain employs TRBV6-1 and TRBJ1-5; D gene ambiguous. The CDR3 protein is CASSESGNNQPQHF. CDR3 sequence (DNA): TGTGCCAGCAGTGAATCTGGGAACAATCAGCCCCAGCATTTT.